The 2 T cell receptor beta chains listed next were all sequenced from one sample in a study of chemoradiotherapy in HPV16-positive cancers. Profiled with immunoSEQ multiplex PCR; TCRdb holds only in-frame clones, not every one. In the table there are about 3,000 clones, 77% of which are singletons. The source material was tumor tissue, sampled from a patient who underwent chemoradiotherapy. The receptors here all came from a human donor with HPV-associated anogenital cancer.

This sequence joins TRBV19 and TRBJ1-3; D is ambiguous. Trimming cost V 7 bases and J 0 bases, with 10 bases left between them. The CDR3 covers 14 residues. Per germline, CDR1 LNHDA and CDR2 SQIVND (reference sequence). CDR3 in DNA: TGTGCCAGTAAATCCGCAAGCTCTGGAAACACCATATATTTT. Translating it yields CASKSASSGNTIYF.

V usage is TRBV6-4 and J usage is TRBJ2-2; TRBD1 might be the D (7 bases). V shed 7 bases and J shed 4 bases, with 13 bases lying between them. This CDR3 region has 14 residues. Germline V gene data show CDR1 as MRHNA and CDR2 as SNTAGT. CDR3: CASMDQGGTGELFF. The CDR3 coding sequence is TGTGCCAGCATGGATCAGGGGGGCACCGGGGAGCTGTTTTTT.